Reported below is one T cell receptor (beta chain). The antigen is undetermined. Germline CDR1 SGHVS, CDR2 FNYEAQ. There are 15 residues in the CDR3. Trimming took 5 bases from V and 0 from J, leaving 14 bases between them. The repertoire was sequenced with immunoSEQ multiplex PCR; TCRdb's copy has only in-frame clones and lacks some. The sample includes 45,000 to 70,000 clones, 80% to 90% of them seen just once. The record originates from a study of T cells in localized non-small cell lung cancer. Study results and caveats: Uninvolved adjacent lung had higher T cell clonality than tumor and all other tissues. Median approximately 50 top-100 tumor clones were shared with paired adjacent lung.

The sequence was collected from a woman aged 40-69 years with stage I lung adenocarcinoma. This rearrangement joins TRBV7-6 to TRBJ2-7, with D maybe TRBD2 (6 bases). Sequenced material: peripheral blood, taken before any cancer treatment. CDR3 nucleotide sequence: TGTGCCAGCAGCCTCCGGGAGCCCTTCTCCTACGAGCAGTACTTC. Translation: CASSLREPFSYEQYF.